These 23 T cell receptor beta chains share one sample of origin, sequenced in a study of T cell responses to AZD1222 COVID-19 vaccine. This table comes from immunoSEQ multiplex PCR, and its TCRdb copy is limited to in-frame clones, with some not included. The sample has about 150,000 clones, less than 95% seen once. The sequenced sample was peripheral blood, obtained 28 days after the second dose of the MenACWY control vaccine. Receptor source: an adult who received the MenACWY meningococcal vaccine as a control.

The chain has TRBV11-2 and TRBJ2-7, with 8 positions matching TRBD2. The trim removed 5 bases at V and 8 bases at J, leaving 14 bases unmatched. Germline CDR1 is SGHAT and CDR2 is FQNNGV. The CDR3 consists of 15 residues. CDR3 nucleotide sequence: TGTGCCAGCAGCCAGTCACTAGCGGAAGCTTTGAAGCAGTACTTC. Translation: CASSQSLAEALKQYF.

This chain links TRBV24-1 with TRBJ2-3, with TRBD2 identical over 11 bases. CDR3 length equals 13 residues. Germline lookup yields CDR1 KGHDR and CDR2 SFDVKD. CDR3 protein: CAPKGLAEDTQYF. The CDR3 bases are TGTGCTCCCAAGGGACTAGCGGAAGATACGCAGTATTTT.

In its sample, this clone was seen once. The gene calls are TRBV27 and TRBJ2-7, with D maybe TRBD1 (7 bases). Per germline, CDR1 MNHEY and CDR2 SMNVEV (reference sequence). V lost 1 base and J lost 9, with 16 bases in between. CDR3 length: 14 amino acids. In nucleotides, the CDR3 is TGTGCCAGCAGTTTATTTGGTTCCCAGGGGGGGCAGTACTTC. Amino acids: CASSLFGSQGGQYF.

The chain links TRBV7-2 to TRBJ1-4; no definite D call. Looked up from germline, CDR1 is SGHTA and CDR2 is FQGNSA. There are 14 residues in the CDR3. Trimming took off 5 bases at V and 7 bases at J, with 14 bases between the two ends. This CDR3 reads CASSPVGRGEKLFF. The CDR3 coding sequence is TGTGCCAGCAGCCCCGTCGGCAGAGGTGAAAAACTGTTTTTT.

As concerns this clone: In the same sample, other DNA sequences code for this CDR3. The rearrangement joins TRBV29-1 to TRBJ2-1; D perhaps matches TRBD2 (6 bases). V lost 3 bases and J lost 0, with 9 bases in between. Germline CDR1 is SQVTM and CDR2 is ANQGSEA. CDR3 size: 14 residues. CDR3 in amino acids: CSVDGGSSYNEQFF. CDR3 nucleotide sequence: TGCAGCGTTGATGGGGGGAGCTCCTACAATGAGCAGTTCTTC.

This chain joins TRBV2 and TRBJ1-6, with D possibly TRBD1 on 5 matching bases. CDR1 and CDR2 from the germline V gene are SNHLY and FYNNEI. The CDR3 sequence is 16 residues long. Trimming left V 2 bases short and J 5 bases short, with 13 bases between. The CDR3 DNA follows: TGTGCCAGCAGTGAACAGGGCCCTACCAATAATTCACCCCTCCACTTT. Its translation: CASSEQGPTNNSPLHF.

This chain links TRBV19 with TRBJ2-7, with 9 bases fitting TRBD1. Germline lookup yields CDR1 LNHDA and CDR2 SQIVND (reference sequence). The V segment lost 7 bases and the J segment 2 bases; nucleotides outside the gene matches: 6. The CDR3 runs 14 residues. The CDR3 sequence: CASNPGQGTYEQYF. Here the CDR3 DNA reads TGTGCCAGTAATCCGGGACAGGGTACCTACGAGCAGTACTTC. The variable domain in full, with the rest retrieved from reference TRBV19 and TRBJ2-7, is DGGITQSPKYLFRKEGQNVTLSCEQNLNHDAMYWYRQDPGQGLRLIYYSQIVNDFQKGDIAEGYSVSREKKESFPLTVTSAQKNPTAFYLCASNPGQGTYEQYFGPGTRLTVT.

The chain employs TRBV7-9 and TRBJ2-7; a weak D match, TRBD1 (6 bases). Trimming left V 0 bases short and J 2 bases short, with 20 bases between. Germline V gene lookup returns CDR1 SEHNR and CDR2 FQNEAQ (reference sequence). This CDR3 spans 18 amino acids. For the CDR3, the DNA is TGTGCCAGCAGCTTAGCGCTATCGACAGGTGATCTTACCTACGAGCAGTACTTC. Translated: CASSLALSTGDLTYEQYF.

V gene TRBV13 combines with J gene TRBJ2-3; D is perhaps TRBD1 or TRBD2 (5 bases each). Germline V gene lookup returns CDR1 PRHDT and CDR2 FYEKMQ (reference sequence). The CDR3 is made up of 17 amino acids. V was clipped by 0 bases and J by 0 bases, with 13 bases between them. In nucleotides, the CDR3 is TGTGCCAGCAGCTTAGGCGCCGGGGACGACAGCACAGATACGCAGTATTTT. Its protein product is CASSLGAGDDSTDTQYF.

The chain couples TRBV5-1 to TRBJ2-7; D might be TRBD2 (6 bases). Per the germline V gene, CDR1 is SGHRS and CDR2 is YFSETQ. The CDR3 is 17 amino acids. V shed 0 bases and J shed 0 bases, with 16 bases lying between them. The CDR3 is CASSLGLGLATSYEQYF. CDR3 DNA: TGCGCCAGCAGCTTGGGTTTGGGGCTAGCGACCTCCTACGAGCAGTACTTC.

The chain links TRBV28 to TRBJ1-5; no reliable D call. Trimming removed 0 bases from V and 2 bases from J, with 14 bases in between. CDR3 length: 17 residues. Germline CDR1 and CDR2: MDHEN and SYDVKM. The CDR3 DNA reads TGTGCCAGCAGTTTATGGGGTGTGGATATGGGCAATCAGCCCCAGCATTTT. Its translation: CASSLWGVDMGNQPQHF.

V gene TRBV2 combines with J gene TRBJ1-3, with D tentatively TRBD1 (6 bases). Germline V gene lookup returns CDR1 SNHLY and CDR2 FYNNEI. The CDR3 extends over 15 amino acids. Trimming removed 4 bases at V and 0 bases at J, with 10 bases between. The CDR3 here is CASSVGQISGNTIYF. The DNA of the CDR3 is TGTGCCAGCAGTGTGGGACAAATCTCTGGAAACACCATATATTTT.

This sequence joins TRBV28 and TRBJ1-1; tentative D call: TRBD1 (6 bases). The CDR3 length is 15 residues. The V and J ends lost 8 bases and 0 bases respectively, with 16 bases between them. Germline CDR1 is MDHEN and CDR2 is SYDVKM. The CDR3 coding sequence is TGTGCCAGCGGTAGGGGGGGCCTTTTGAACACTGAAGCTTTCTTT. Translating gives CASGRGGLLNTEAFF.

The rearrangement links TRBV9 to TRBJ1-4, with D hard to call. This CDR3 comprises 13 residues. Germline CDR1 and CDR2: SGDLS and YYNGEE. Trimming cost V 1 base and J 3 bases, with 4 bases left between them. The CDR3 sequence is CASSVRANEKLFF. The DNA of the CDR3 is TGTGCCAGCAGCGTAAGGGCTAATGAAAAACTGTTTTTT.

V is TRBV27 and J is TRBJ2-3, with TRBD1 as a possible D gene (5 bases). The CDR3 is 15 residues long. Deletions cut 3 bases from V and 2 bases from J, with 12 bases between. CDR1 and CDR2 from the germline V gene are MNHEY and SMNVEV (reference sequence). CDR3 coding DNA: TGTGCCAGCAGTTTCTTAAGGGGATCCACAGATACGCAGTATTTT. This encodes CASSFLRGSTDTQYF.

The chain couples TRBV3-1 (or the pseudogene TRBV3-2) to TRBJ2-7, with D perhaps being TRBD1 or TRBD2 (5 bases each). Germline CDR1 and CDR2: LGHDT and YNNKEL (reference sequence). This CDR3 is built from 21 residues. V was trimmed by 0 bases and J by 4 bases, leaving 31 bases between them. The CDR3 nucleotides are TGTGCCAGCAGCCAAGATCCGGCGGTCGGGCCTTTGTTGGGGGTCAAGTACGAGCAGTACTTC. This sequence encodes CASSQDPAVGPLLGVKYEQYF.

As DNA, the CDR3 is TGTGCCAGCAGCTTATGGGTGAGAGGGAGTACAGATACGCAGTATTTT. Translating gives CASSLWVRGSTDTQYF. J is TRBJ2-3 and V is TRBV7-9; possibly TRBD2 for D (5 bases). From germline, CDR1 is SEHNR and CDR2 FQNEAQ (reference sequence). The CDR3 length is 16 residues. Trimming took 2 bases from V and 3 from J, leaving 15 bases between them.

The chain links TRBV5-1 to TRBJ1-2; 10 bases fit TRBD1. The V gene end was trimmed by 3 bases and the J gene end by 3 bases; junction bases not matched to a gene: 2. CDR1 and CDR2 (germline): SGHRS, YFSETQ. The CDR3 loop spans 14 amino acids. CDR3 protein: CASSSTGGHYGYTF. In DNA, the CDR3 is TGCGCCAGCAGCTCGACAGGGGGCCACTATGGCTACACCTTC.

This chain uses TRBV10-3 with TRBJ1-1; 8 nucleotides align to TRBD1. The germline gives CDR1 ENHRY, CDR2 SYGVKD. Unmatched junction bases numbered 14, after V lost 10 bases and J lost 1 base. This CDR3 comprises 16 residues. CDR3 bases: TGTGCCAGCAACCAGAACTTCGGACAGGGGAACACTGAAGCTTTCTTT. Translated: CASNQNFGQGNTEAFF.

The V call is TRBV2, the J call TRBJ2-7, with 16 bases identical to TRBD2. Per germline, CDR1 SNHLY and CDR2 FYNNEI. The CDR3 runs 17 residues. V lost 4 bases, J lost 2 bases, and 5 bases stayed unmatched. The CDR3 loop reads CASSGTGTSGRAYEQYF. CDR3 nucleotide sequence: TGTGCCAGCAGTGGGACCGGGACTAGCGGGAGGGCCTACGAGCAGTACTTC.

V and J are TRBV5-1 and TRBJ2-2; D is unresolved. Between the trimmed V and J ends, which lost 3 bases and 7 bases, there was a span of 7 bases. The CDR3 is made up of 12 amino acids. CDR1 and CDR2 from the germline V gene are SGHRS and YFSETQ. CDR3 in amino acids: CASSSAYGELFF. In nucleotides, the CDR3 is TGCGCCAGCAGCTCCGCATACGGGGAGCTGTTTTTT.

J is TRBJ2-5 and V is TRBV7-2, with unresolved D. Germline loops: CDR1 SGHTA, CDR2 FQGNSA. The CDR3 contains 12 residues. Trimming shortened V by 5 bases and J by 7 bases, and 11 bases separated the two germline ends. CDR3: CASSPAIGTQYF. Written as DNA, the CDR3 is TGTGCCAGCAGCCCCGCAATTGGGACCCAGTACTTC.

The genes are TRBV7-9 and TRBJ2-3; D gene ambiguous. The CDR3 extends over 16 amino acids. Deletions cut 7 bases from V and 0 bases from J, with 17 bases between. The germline gives CDR1 SEHNR, CDR2 FQNEAQ (reference sequence). The CDR3 DNA is TGTGCCAGCAAGGGCCACGGCGCGGAGAGCACAGATACGCAGTATTTT. Protein: CASKGHGAESTDTQYF.